Presented here are 25 T cell receptor beta chains from one specimen sequenced in a study of blood T cell repertoires in COVID-19. TCRdb's copy holds only in-frame clones and misses some; the assay was immunoSEQ multiplex PCR. The sample carries nearly 250,000 clones, roughly four fifths recorded once. Sequenced material: peripheral blood. The receptors derive from a woman of 80 years or more with acute or convalescent COVID-19.

The chain links TRBV12-3 or TRBV12-4 to TRBJ2-5; D is perhaps TRBD1 (6 bases). With 5 bases removed from V and 1 base from J, the gap between germline ends came to 8 bases. The CDR3 has 13 residues. As DNA, the CDR3 is TGTGCCAGCAGTGGGGGCGTCCAAGAGACCCAGTACTTC. Its protein product is CASSGGVQETQYF.

This chain joins TRBV5-8 and TRBJ2-7, with D perhaps TRBD1 (6 bases). V lost 1 base to trimming and J lost 2 bases, with 10 bases between them. This CDR3 region has 14 residues. The germline CDR1 and CDR2 sequences are SGHTS and YDEGEE. This CDR3 reads CASSLLDSPYEQYF. The CDR3 DNA reads TGTGCCAGCAGCTTGTTGGACAGCCCCTACGAGCAGTACTTC.

CDR3 DNA sequence: TGTGCCAGCTCACCCCCGGGGGTCGGGACTACGTACAATGAGCAGTTCTTC. Translating it yields CASSPPGVGTTYNEQFF. The rearrangement links TRBV18 to TRBJ2-1; 7 nucleotides agree with TRBD2. Germline CDR1 and CDR2: KGHSH and LQKENI. With V trimmed by 3 bases and J by 4 bases, 12 bases remained unmatched. The CDR3 covers 17 residues.

J is TRBJ2-1 and V is TRBV6-2 or TRBV6-3; TRBD2 aligns across 10 bases. Per germline, CDR1 MNHEY and CDR2 SVGEGT. This CDR3 contains 18 residues. V lost 3 bases and J lost 1; bases outside the gene matches: 9. The CDR3 DNA sequence: TGTGCCAGCAGTTATGCCCGAGCGGGAGGGCGGTCCTACAATGAGCAGTTCTTC. Residues: CASSYARAGGRSYNEQFF.

The chain links TRBV5-1 to TRBJ1-2, with TRBD1 as a possible D gene (6 bases). The germline V gene encodes CDR1 SGHRS and CDR2 YFSETQ. With 6 bases removed from V and 0 bases from J, the gap between germline ends came to 12 bases. CDR3 length equals 14 residues. Here the CDR3 DNA reads TGCGCCAGCACTTTGGGGGCGGCTAACTATGGCTACACCTTC. Translating gives CASTLGAANYGYTF.

This clone was recorded only once. The rearrangement links TRBV6-6 to TRBJ2-7; TRBD1 matches at 9 bases. Looked up from germline, CDR1 is MNHNY and CDR2 is SVGAGI (reference sequence). V lost 5 bases and J lost 5; bases outside the gene matches: 10. The length of the CDR3 is 15 residues. The CDR3 nucleotides read TGTGCCAGCAGTAATTCGGGACAGGGATACCACGAGCAGTACTTC. Its translation: CASSNSGQGYHEQYF.

The chain has TRBV2 and TRBJ2-1, with TRBD1 matching 9 bases. The CDR3 has 15 residues. Germline loops: CDR1 SNHLY, CDR2 FYNNEI. The ends lost 6 bases at V and 4 bases at J; junction bases unmatched: 7. Here the CDR3 reads CASRTGTGQYNEQFF. Here the CDR3 DNA reads TGTGCCAGCAGGACCGGGACAGGGCAATACAATGAGCAGTTCTTC.

The V call is TRBV25-1, the J call TRBJ1-4, with 8 positions matching TRBD1. CDR3 length equals 15 residues. With 4 bases clipped from V and 7 bases from J, the junction kept 8 bases outside the gene matches. In germline, CDR1 is MGHDK, CDR2 SYGVNS. This chain's CDR3 is CASSALQGGSEKLFF. The CDR3 DNA reads TGTGCCAGCAGTGCTCTACAGGGGGGGAGTGAAAAACTGTTTTTT.

This clone was counted only a few times. J is TRBJ2-2 and V is TRBV4-1; 9 bases line up with TRBD1. The CDR3 length is 19 residues. Germline CDR1 MGHRA, CDR2 YSYEKL. Trimming cost V 5 bases and J 1 base; bases outside gene matches: 14. The CDR3 spells CASSKGGQGYIRNTGELFF. The CDR3 DNA reads TGCGCCAGCAGCAAAGGGGGACAGGGATACATCAGGAACACCGGGGAGCTGTTTTTT.

This chain links TRBV19 with TRBJ2-1, with 14 nucleotides matching TRBD2. This CDR3 contains 19 residues. The ends lost 0 bases at V and 5 bases at J; junction bases unmatched: 9. The germline gives CDR1 LNHDA, CDR2 SQIVND (reference sequence). CDR3 region: CASSIEPGTSGSWDNEQFF. The DNA for the CDR3 is TGTGCCAGTAGTATAGAGCCCGGGACTAGCGGGAGCTGGGACAATGAGCAGTTCTTC. The full variable domain, with the rest looked up from reference TRBV19 and TRBJ2-1, is DGGITQSPKYLFRKEGQNVTLSCEQNLNHDAMYWYRQDPGQGLRLIYYSQIVNDFQKGDIAEGYSVSREKKESFPLTVTSAQKNPTAFYLCASSIEPGTSGSWDNEQFFGPGTRLTVL.

This chain connects TRBV7-9 to TRBJ1-2; D not resolved. Germline CDR1 and CDR2: SEHNR and FQNEAQ (reference sequence). Deletions cut 3 bases from V and 0 bases from J, with 5 bases between. CDR3 size: 13 residues. CDR3 sequence (DNA): TGTGCCAGCAGCTTCCAGGCTAACTATGGCTACACCTTC. It encodes CASSFQANYGYTF.

This chain connects TRBV6-6 to TRBJ2-5, with TRBD1 matching over 8 bases. Germline lookup yields CDR1 MNHNY and CDR2 SVGAGI (reference sequence). The ends lost 7 bases at V and 2 bases at J; junction bases unmatched: 9. The CDR3 is 15 amino acids. The CDR3 sequence is CASIRDRNPQETQYF. CDR3 coding DNA: TGTGCCAGCATTCGGGACAGGAACCCTCAAGAGACCCAGTACTTC.

The CDR3 DNA reads TGTGCCAGCTCACCGGGCAGAAATCAGCCCCAGCATTTT. It encodes CASSPGRNQPQHF. The chain recombines TRBV18 with TRBJ1-5, with D hard to call. V was clipped by 3 bases and J by 4 bases, with 7 bases between them. Germline CDR1 is KGHSH and CDR2 is LQKENI. There are 13 residues in the CDR3.

This chain connects TRBV6-1 to TRBJ2-7; D perhaps matches TRBD2 (5 bases). CDR1 is MNHNS, CDR2 SASEGT, per germline. The CDR3 length is 12 residues. Trimming stripped 7 bases from V and 5 bases from J, with 12 bases between. The CDR3 DNA reads as TGTGCCAGCAAGCGGAGCCCGGACGAGCAGTACTTC. It specifies CASKRSPDEQYF.

The rearrangement links TRBV6-5 to TRBJ1-1; 9 nucleotides agree with TRBD1. The CDR3 is 14 residues long. Germline CDR1 and CDR2: MNHEY and SVGAGI. V was clipped by 6 bases and J by 4 bases; unmatched bases: 6. CDR3 amino acids: CASRGQGGGTEAFF. DNA for the CDR3: TGTGCCAGCAGGGGACAGGGCGGCGGCACTGAAGCTTTCTTT.

This sequence joins TRBV6-2 or TRBV6-3 and TRBJ2-7; weak D call: TRBD2 (6 bases). Trimming removed 2 bases from V and 2 bases from J, with 10 bases in between. The CDR3 runs to 14 residues. Germline CDR1 and CDR2: MNHEY and SVGEGT. The DNA for the CDR3 is TGTGCCAGCAGTTACCTGGGACTGCCCTACGAGCAGTACTTC. Translated: CASSYLGLPYEQYF.

The V call is TRBV28, the J call TRBJ1-2, with D possibly TRBD1 on 5 matching bases. From germline, CDR1 is MDHEN and CDR2 SYDVKM. The CDR3 is 13 amino acids. The ends were cut back, 3 bases at V and 4 bases at J, with 9 bases in the middle. This CDR3 reads CASSLNRPYGYTF. The DNA of the CDR3 is TGTGCCAGCAGTTTGAACAGGCCCTATGGCTACACCTTC.

The DNA of the CDR3 is TGTGCCAGCAGCCGACTAGCCCACAATGAGCAGTTCTTC. Its protein product is CASSRLAHNEQFF. The V call is TRBV7-3, the J call TRBJ2-1; 7 bases fit TRBD2. CDR3 size: 13 residues. J lost 5 bases, V lost 5 bases, and 3 bases had no gene match. Germline CDR1 is SGHTA and CDR2 is FQGTGA.

The chain carries TRBV3-1 (or the pseudogene TRBV3-2) and TRBJ1-2, with TRBD1 matching 8 bases. Looked up from germline, CDR1 is LGHDT and CDR2 is YNNKEL (reference sequence). CDR3 length: 14 amino acids. The trim removed 8 bases at V and 5 bases at J, leaving 10 bases unmatched. This chain's CDR3 is CASARGQGNYGYTF. The CDR3 DNA reads TGTGCCAGCGCACGAGGACAGGGAAATTATGGCTACACCTTC.

A few counts support this clone. This chain joins TRBV12-3 or TRBV12-4 and TRBJ1-2; 8 bases align to TRBD1. The CDR3 length is 12 residues. Losses at the gene ends were 6 bases for V and 8 bases for J; bases not matched to a gene: 5. The CDR3 sequence: CASRSQGEGYTF. The CDR3 bases are TGTGCCAGCAGGTCACAGGGGGAAGGCTACACCTTC.

The chain couples TRBV4-2 to TRBJ2-3; TRBD1 matches at 7 bases. Germline V CDR1 and CDR2: LGHNA, YNFKEQ. This CDR3 contains 13 residues. Trimming took 4 bases from V and 3 from J; bases not matched to a gene: 1. The CDR3 sequence is CASSRDRTDTQYF. The CDR3 nucleotides are TGTGCCAGCAGCCGGGACAGAACAGATACGCAGTATTTT.

With respect to this clone: Within the sample, other DNA sequences also encode this same CDR3. The chain has TRBV7-2 and TRBJ2-5, with TRBD2 matching 8 bases. The trim removed 5 bases at V and 5 bases at J, leaving 7 bases unmatched. The CDR3 runs 14 residues. Germline V CDR1 and CDR2: SGHTA, FQGNSA. The chain's CDR3 is CASSRSGRMETQYF. The CDR3 bases are TGTGCCAGCAGCCGCAGCGGGAGAATGGAGACCCAGTACTTC.

The chain has TRBV19 and TRBJ1-6; 10 nucleotides agree with TRBD1. The CDR3 loop spans 13 amino acids. V shed 9 bases and J 7 bases; nucleotides not matched to a gene: 3. CDR1 and CDR2 from the germline V gene are LNHDA and SQIVND (reference sequence). The CDR3, as DNA: TGTGCCAGCCGGGACAGGGGAAATTCACCCCTCCACTTT. It translates to CASRDRGNSPLHF.

The chain uses TRBV3-1 (or the pseudogene TRBV3-2) and TRBJ1-6; D possibly corresponds to TRBD1 (5 bases). The CDR3 is 14 amino acids. The V end was cut by 3 bases, the J end by 10 bases, with 13 bases between. Germline V gene data show CDR1 as LGHDT and CDR2 as YNNKEL (reference sequence). CDR3: CASSQGLRDSPLHF. The DNA of the CDR3 is TGTGCCAGCAGCCAGGGGCTGCGGGACTCACCCCTCCACTTT.

The V call is TRBV5-1, the J call TRBJ1-1; 8 nucleotides match TRBD1. Trimming at V came to 0 bases and at J to 1 base, leaving 8 bases not matched to a gene. The CDR3 consists of 17 residues. In germline, CDR1 is SGHRS, CDR2 YFSETQ. The CDR3 protein is CASSLGQGLSSNTEAFF. The CDR3 DNA is TGCGCCAGCAGCTTGGGACAGGGGTTGTCTTCGAACACTGAAGCTTTCTTT.